A selection of T cell receptor beta chains follows, all from one sample in a study of blood T cells in healthy people across ages. One entry per CDR3 protein, called by TCRdb with MiXCR from the 5' RACE reads. The table has roughly 2 million distinct CDR3 sequences, about 49% seen once; the top ten hold more than 2%. Sequenced material: blood. Receptors were obtained from a woman in her thirties or forties in good health. The CDR3 runs from the conserved cysteine through the conserved F or W. Each record gives: CDR3 DNA, CDR3 protein, V gene, D gene, clone size, J gene, CDR3 length. A D gene is named only where the DNA matches it firmly. Clone size appears in some rows only: once, few, many, or a class for an expanded clone.

TGTGCCATCAGTGAGTCCGACAGTAATTCACCCCTCCACTTT,CAISESDSNSPLHF,TRBV10-3,-,-,TRBJ1-6,14
TGTGCCAGCAGCTACCCCCTGGACAGCAATCAGCCCCAGCATTTT,CASSYPLDSNQPQHF,TRBV12-3/TRBV12-4,-,few,TRBJ1-5,15
TGTGCCAGCAGCTTAAACCTCGAAGCCACCGCCAGGGACAGGGGTTACGAGCAGTACTTC,CASSLNLEATARDRGYEQYF,TRBV7-8,TRBD1,-,TRBJ2-7,20
TGTGCCAGCAGGAGCGGACAGGGGAGCGCAGATACGCAGTATTTT,CASRSGQGSADTQYF,TRBV6-5,TRBD1,-,TRBJ2-3,15
TGCAGCGTTGAAGATTCGGCTAGCGGGCCCCCTTACAATGAGCAGTACTTC,CSVEDSASGPPYNEQYF,TRBV29-1,TRBD2,-,TRBJ2-7,17
TGCAGCGTTCGGGACAGGGGGTTCAATGAGCAGTTCTTC,CSVRDRGFNEQFF,TRBV29-1,TRBD1,-,TRBJ2-1,13
TGCGCCAGCAGCTTGGCAGGGGAGAGGAACTATGGCTACACCTTC,CASSLAGERNYGYTF,TRBV5-1,-,-,TRBJ1-2,15
TGTGCCAGCAGTTTTGGCGGGGGGGCCGCCCTTTCAGATACGCAGTATTTT,CASSFGGGAALSDTQYF,TRBV28,TRBD2,-,TRBJ2-3,17
TGCAGTGCGAGAGACGTGCTAGCGAGCACAGATACGCAGTATTTT,CSARDVLASTDTQYF,TRBV20-1,-,-,TRBJ2-3,15
TGCAGTGCGGACAAGGGCAATCAGCCCCAGCATTTT,CSADKGNQPQHF,TRBV20-1,-,few,TRBJ1-5,12
TGTGCCAGTGGACCGGGACAGGGAGGCGATGAGCAGTTCTTC,CASGPGQGGDEQFF,TRBV7-2,TRBD1,-,TRBJ2-1,14
TGTGCCAGCAGTCCCGACAGCAAGTCCCCCTATGGCTACACCTTC,CASSPDSKSPYGYTF,TRBV9,-,once,TRBJ1-2,15
TGTAGCGTGACAGGGCAGTTCTTC,CSVTGQFF,TRBV29-1,-,-,TRBJ2-1,8
TGTGCCAGCAGCTGGGACAGGGAAAATCGCGGCTATGGCTACACCTTC,CASSWDRENRGYGYTF,TRBV5-6,TRBD1,-,TRBJ1-2,16
TGTGCCAGCAGTACGCACGGGGGGGCAGAGACCCAGTACTTC,CASSTHGGAETQYF,TRBV27,TRBD2,-,TRBJ2-5,14
TGCAGTGCTAGCGGGACTCCTACCTACGAGCAGTACTTC,CSASGTPTYEQYF,TRBV20-1,-,few,TRBJ2-7,13
TGCAGTGCTAGAGTACAGGGCCTTAATAACTATGGCTACACCTTC,CSARVQGLNNYGYTF,TRBV20-1,-,-,TRBJ1-2,15
TGTGCCAGCAGTTTAGGGAGATTGAAGACCCAGTACTTC,CASSLGRLKTQYF,TRBV12-3/TRBV12-4,-,-,TRBJ2-5,13
TGTGCCAGCAGCCTTAGCGGGGGGAGGCAGTATTTT,CASSLSGGRQYF,TRBV7-6,TRBD2,few,TRBJ2-3,12
TGTGCCATCAGAGATAGCGGGGGGGCCTACAATGAGCAGTTCTTC,CAIRDSGGAYNEQFF,TRBV10-3,TRBD2,-,TRBJ2-1,15
TGTGCCAGCAGTGGGACAGGGCCCTATGGCTACACCTTC,CASSGTGPYGYTF,TRBV27,TRBD1,-,TRBJ1-2,13
TGTGCCAGCAGTGAGTGGGACACTCCCTACGAGCAGTACTTC,CASSEWDTPYEQYF,TRBV6-1,-,-,TRBJ2-7,14
TGCGCCAGCAGCCAAGGTACCTCCGGGACCGCGTATGGCTACACCTTC,CASSQGTSGTAYGYTF,TRBV4-3,-,-,TRBJ1-2,16
TGTGCCAGCAGTCTACCCAGGACGAACACCGGGGAGCTGTTTTTT,CASSLPRTNTGELFF,TRBV28,-,-,TRBJ2-2,15
TGTGCTAGCAGCGAACTAGCGGGGGCGGACAATGAGCAGTACTTC,CASSELAGADNEQYF,TRBV7-7,TRBD2,-,TRBJ2-5,15
TGTGCCAGCAGCCTCCGGGACGGGATCACCTACGAGCAGTACTTC,CASSLRDGITYEQYF,TRBV7-2,-,-,TRBJ2-7,15
TGCAGCGTTGCGGGGACTAGCGGGGGGACGATTCAAGAGACCCAGTACTTC,CSVAGTSGGTIQETQYF,TRBV29-1,TRBD2,few,TRBJ2-5,17
TGTGCCAGCAGGCTCGAGGGAGGGACCAATCAGCCCCAGCATTTT,CASRLEGGTNQPQHF,TRBV2,-,-,TRBJ1-5,15
TGTGCCAGCAGTGAATCCCCCAGGGCGGGAAACACCGGGGAGCTGTTTTTT,CASSESPRAGNTGELFF,TRBV6-1,-,-,TRBJ2-2,17
TGCAGTGCTACTAGCGGGGGAATAGATACGCAGTATTTT,CSATSGGIDTQYF,TRBV20-1,TRBD2,-,TRBJ2-3,13
TGCAGTGCTAGAGCTGACAGCCCCAATCAGCCCCAGCATTTT,CSARADSPNQPQHF,TRBV20-1,-,-,TRBJ1-5,14
TGCAGCGTTGACCCTTTCGACATTAACACTGAAGCTTTCTTT,CSVDPFDINTEAFF,TRBV29-1,-,-,TRBJ1-1,14
TGTGCCAGCAGGACCCGGACAGGACCCTACGAGCAGTACTTC,CASRTRTGPYEQYF,TRBV2,TRBD1,-,TRBJ2-7,14
TGTGCCAGCCAGGCGGGGTCTAGCACAGATACGCAGTATTTT,CASQAGSSTDTQYF,TRBV2,-,-,TRBJ2-3,14
TGTGCCAGCAGCTTGGCCGCTCCAGAGCAGTCTGGCACAGATACGCAGTATTTT,CASSLAAPEQSGTDTQYF,TRBV5-5,-,-,TRBJ2-3,18
TGTGCCAGCAGTGAATTGGTGGGCGCGTCGCCCTACGAGCAGTACTTC,CASSELVGASPYEQYF,TRBV25-1,-,-,TRBJ2-7,16
TGTGCCAGCAGTGGAAAGGGTAATTCACCCCTCCACTTT,CASSGKGNSPLHF,TRBV6-1,-,-,TRBJ1-6,13